This TCR beta chain derives from a study of neurological immune-mediated disorders. The CDR3 length is 15 residues. In germline, CDR1 is SGHRS, CDR2 YFSETQ. Unsorted libraries were generated from 2 million PBMCs. These cells had been stored in RNAlater at -80 C. TCRdb ran MiXCR on the 5' RACE reads and lists one entry per CDR3 protein. This sample has 70,000 to 95,000 distinct CDR3 sequences, with over 15% found just once. In regard to this clonotype: One end of the junction varies from germline; a read error may be responsible.

The TCR sequence derives from a woman aged 40 to 49 in good health. The V gene is TRBV5-1, the J gene TRBJ2-1; D perhaps matches TRBD1 (6 bases). The sequenced material came from PBMCs. CDR3 region: CVSNPVTGLYNEQFF. DNA for the CDR3: TGCGTCAGCAACCCCGTGACAGGTTTATACAATGAGCAGTTCTTC.